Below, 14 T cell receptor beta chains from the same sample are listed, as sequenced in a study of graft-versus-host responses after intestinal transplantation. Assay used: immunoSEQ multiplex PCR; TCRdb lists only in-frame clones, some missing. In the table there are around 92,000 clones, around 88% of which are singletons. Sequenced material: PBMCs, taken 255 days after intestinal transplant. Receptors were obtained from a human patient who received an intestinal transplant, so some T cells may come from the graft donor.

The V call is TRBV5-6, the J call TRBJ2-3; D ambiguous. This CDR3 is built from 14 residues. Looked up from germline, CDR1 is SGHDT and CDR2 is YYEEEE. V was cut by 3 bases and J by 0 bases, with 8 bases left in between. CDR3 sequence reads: CASSSWQSTDTQYF. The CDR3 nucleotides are TGTGCCAGCAGCTCCTGGCAGAGCACAGATACGCAGTATTTT.

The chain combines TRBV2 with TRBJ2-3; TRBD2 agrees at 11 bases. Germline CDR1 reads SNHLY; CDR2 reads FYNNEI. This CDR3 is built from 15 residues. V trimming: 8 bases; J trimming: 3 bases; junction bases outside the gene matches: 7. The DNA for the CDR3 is TGTGCCAGCGGTCGCCTAGCGGGGGGAACAGATACGCAGTATTTT. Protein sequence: CASGRLAGGTDTQYF.

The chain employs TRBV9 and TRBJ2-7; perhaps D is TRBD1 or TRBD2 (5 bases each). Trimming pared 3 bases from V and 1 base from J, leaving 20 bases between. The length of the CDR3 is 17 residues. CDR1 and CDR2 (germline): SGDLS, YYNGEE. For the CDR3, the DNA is TGTGCCAGCAGCGCTAACCGACTAAGGGGTGATTCCTACGAGCAGTACTTC. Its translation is CASSANRLRGDSYEQYF. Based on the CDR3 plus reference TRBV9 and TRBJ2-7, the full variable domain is DSGVTQTPKHLITATGQRVTLRCSPRSGDLSVYWYQQSLDQGLQFLIQYYNGEERAKGNILERFSAQQFPDLHSELNLSSLELGDSALYFCASSANRLRGDSYEQYFGPGTRLTVT.

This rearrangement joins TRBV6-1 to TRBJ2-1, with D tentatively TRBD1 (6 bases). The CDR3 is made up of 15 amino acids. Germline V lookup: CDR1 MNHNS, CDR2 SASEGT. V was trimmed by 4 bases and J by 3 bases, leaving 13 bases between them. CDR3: CASSGKLDSYNEQFF. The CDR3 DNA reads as TGTGCCAGCAGTGGAAAGTTGGACAGCTACAATGAGCAGTTCTTC.

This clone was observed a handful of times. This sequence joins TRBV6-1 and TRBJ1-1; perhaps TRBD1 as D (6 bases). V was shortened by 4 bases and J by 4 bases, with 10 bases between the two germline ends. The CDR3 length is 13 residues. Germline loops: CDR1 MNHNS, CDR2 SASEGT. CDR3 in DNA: TGTGCCAGCAGTGCGGGGGGCCGCACTGAAGCTTTCTTT. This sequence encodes CASSAGGRTEAFF.

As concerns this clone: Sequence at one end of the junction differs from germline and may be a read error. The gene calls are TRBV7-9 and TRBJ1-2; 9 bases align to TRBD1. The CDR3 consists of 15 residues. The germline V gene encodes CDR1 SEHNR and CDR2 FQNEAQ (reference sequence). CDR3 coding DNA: TGTGCCAGCACCTTAATAGGACAGGGGAATGATGGCTACACCTTC. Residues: CASTLIGQGNDGYTF.

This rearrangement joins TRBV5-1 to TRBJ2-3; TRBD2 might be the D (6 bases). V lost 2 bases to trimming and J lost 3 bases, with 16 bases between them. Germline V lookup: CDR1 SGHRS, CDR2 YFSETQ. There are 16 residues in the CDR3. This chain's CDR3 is CASSFGTGEPTDTQYF. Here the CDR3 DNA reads TGCGCCAGCAGCTTCGGGACTGGGGAACCAACAGATACGCAGTATTTT.

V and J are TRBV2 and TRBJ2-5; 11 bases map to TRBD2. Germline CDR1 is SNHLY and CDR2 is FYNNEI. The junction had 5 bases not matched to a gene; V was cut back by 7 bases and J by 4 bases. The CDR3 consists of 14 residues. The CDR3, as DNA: TGTGCCAGCATCATAGCGGGGGGGCTAGAGACCCAGTACTTC. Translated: CASIIAGGLETQYF.

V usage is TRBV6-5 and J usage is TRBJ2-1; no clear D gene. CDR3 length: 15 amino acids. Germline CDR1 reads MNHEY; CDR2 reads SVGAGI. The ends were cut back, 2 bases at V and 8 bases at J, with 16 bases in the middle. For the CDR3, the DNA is TGTGCCAGCAGTTACACGCAAGTGGCCCCATATGAGCAGTTCTTC. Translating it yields CASSYTQVAPYEQFF.

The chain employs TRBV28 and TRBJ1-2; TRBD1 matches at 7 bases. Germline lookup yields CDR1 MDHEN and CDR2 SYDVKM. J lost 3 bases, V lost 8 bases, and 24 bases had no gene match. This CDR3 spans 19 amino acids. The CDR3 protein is CASQVVVGGDRAWDYGYTF. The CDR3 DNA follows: TGTGCCAGCCAAGTGGTAGTAGGGGGCGATCGGGCATGGGACTATGGCTACACCTTC.

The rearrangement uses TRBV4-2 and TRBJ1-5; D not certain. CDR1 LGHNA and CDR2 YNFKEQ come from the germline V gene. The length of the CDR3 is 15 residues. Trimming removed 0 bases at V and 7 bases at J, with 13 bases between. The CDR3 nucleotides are TGTGCCAGCAGCCAAGAAACGTCAGAATGGCAGCCCCAGCATTTT. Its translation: CASSQETSEWQPQHF.

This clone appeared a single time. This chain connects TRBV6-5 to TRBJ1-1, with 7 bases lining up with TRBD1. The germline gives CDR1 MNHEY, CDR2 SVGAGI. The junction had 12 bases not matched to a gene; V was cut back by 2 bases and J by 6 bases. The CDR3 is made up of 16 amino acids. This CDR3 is CASSYPNLQGIPEAFF. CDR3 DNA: TGTGCCAGCAGTTACCCCAATCTACAGGGGATACCTGAAGCTTTCTTT.

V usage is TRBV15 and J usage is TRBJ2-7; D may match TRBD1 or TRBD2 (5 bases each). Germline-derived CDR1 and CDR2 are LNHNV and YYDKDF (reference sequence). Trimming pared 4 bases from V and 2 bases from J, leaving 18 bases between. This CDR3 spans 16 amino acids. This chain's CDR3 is CATSTPGTESTYEQYF. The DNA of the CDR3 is TGTGCCACCAGCACCCCCGGGACGGAAAGCACCTACGAGCAGTACTTC.

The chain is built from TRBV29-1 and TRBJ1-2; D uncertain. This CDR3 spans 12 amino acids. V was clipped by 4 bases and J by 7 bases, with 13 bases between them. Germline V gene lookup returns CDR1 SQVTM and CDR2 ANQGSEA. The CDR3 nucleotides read TGCAGCGTTGCCCCCCCGAGCGGTGGCTACACCTTC. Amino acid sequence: CSVAPPSGGYTF.